This T cell receptor beta chain was identified in a study of neurological immune-mediated disorders. Unsorted libraries came from 2 million PBMCs stored at -80 °C. This clonotype was detected many times. Each CDR3 protein is one row after TCRdb ran MiXCR on the 5' RACE reads. Among roughly 30,000 distinct CDR3 sequences listed, 12% were seen once. There are 12 residues in the CDR3. V lost 5 bases and J 0 bases, leaving 5 bases between the germline ends. Germline V CDR1 and CDR2: LGHDT, YNNKEL (reference sequence). This TCR derives from a woman aged 55-70 years in good health. V is TRBV3-1 and J is TRBJ2-7; D gene uncertain. The sequencing sample was made of PBMCs. This CDR3 reads CASSSHSYEQYF. The CDR3 coding sequence is TGTGCCAGCAGCTCCCACTCCTACGAGCAGTACTTC.